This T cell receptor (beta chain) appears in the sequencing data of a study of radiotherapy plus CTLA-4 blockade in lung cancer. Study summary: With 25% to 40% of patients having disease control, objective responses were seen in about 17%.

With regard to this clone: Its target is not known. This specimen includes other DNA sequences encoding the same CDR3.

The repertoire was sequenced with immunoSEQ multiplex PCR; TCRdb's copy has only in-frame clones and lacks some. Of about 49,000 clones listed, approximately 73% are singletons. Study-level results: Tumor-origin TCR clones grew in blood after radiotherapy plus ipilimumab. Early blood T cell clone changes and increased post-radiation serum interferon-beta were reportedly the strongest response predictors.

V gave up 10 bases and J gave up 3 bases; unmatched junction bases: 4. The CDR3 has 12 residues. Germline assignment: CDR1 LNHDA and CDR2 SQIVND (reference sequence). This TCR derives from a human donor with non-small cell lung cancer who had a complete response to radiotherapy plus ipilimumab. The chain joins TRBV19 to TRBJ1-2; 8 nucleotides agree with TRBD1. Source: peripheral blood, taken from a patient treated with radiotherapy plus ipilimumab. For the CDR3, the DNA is TGTGCCACCCAGGGGGCCTACTATGGCTACACCTTC. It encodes CATQGAYYGYTF.